This entry features one T cell receptor beta chain sequence. The antigen this receptor binds is unknown. Base-call qualities are not available, and no considerably larger clone is one nucleotide away. The data are from a study of control samples from healthy donors and cancer patients (dated by TCRdb to 2019 to 2021). Library preparation used the immunoSEQ multiplex PCR assay. TCRdb limited this immuneACCESS table to in-frame rearrangements with V and J called. A share of clones is missing; checked studies link under half to unresolved V genes, and the rest is unexplained. Here the sample has about 100,000 clones; about 90% occur a single time. Roughly 18% of the sample is held by the ten biggest clonotypes. CDR3 length: 13 amino acids, cysteine to phenylalanine. Only the CDR3 DNA is retained, 39 bases long and in frame from the first base. The germline V gene specifies SQVTM as CDR1 and ANQGSEA as CDR2. V loses 8 bases of germline sequence and J loses 5 bases, and the interval between the two ends is 17 bases.

The sample comprised blood. The sequence came from a woman aged 50 to 60 in good health. The chain is assembled from TRBV29-1 and TRBJ2-3; possibly the D gene is TRBD2, per 5 matching bases. The CDR3 is CSPSQRAEDTQYF. The bases are TGCAGCCCCTCTCAGAGGGCCGAAGATACGCAGTATTTT.